What follows are 18 T cell receptor beta chains derived from one specimen sequenced in a study of fetal regulatory T cell absence and autoimmunity (dated by TCRdb to the late 2010s). The library relied on the immunoSEQ multiplex PCR assay. TCRdb took over this immuneACCESS table, retaining in-frame rearrangements with V and J assigned. Such tables are incomplete; in checked studies, under half of the missing clones stem from an unresolved V gene, and the remainder is unexplained. The sample records approximately 94,000 clones, approximately 75% of which are singletons. Roughly 2% of the sample belongs to the ten largest clones. The sample consisted of pancreas tissue. These receptors all stem from a male donor with IPEX syndrome.

This clone is labeled medium-sized. V and J are TRBV7-9 and TRBJ2-4; 8 bases align to TRBD1. The CDR3 runs to 14 residues. Germline CDR1 is SEHNR and CDR2 is FQNEAQ (reference sequence). J gave up 8 bases and V 2 bases, and 5 bases lay outside the gene matches. CDR3 in amino acids: CASSLRQGADIQYF. DNA of the CDR3: TGTGCCAGCAGCTTAAGGCAGGGGGCAGACATTCAGTACTTC.

The sample holds one count of this clone. This rearrangement joins TRBV4-3 to TRBJ2-5, with 12 bases identical to TRBD1. The length of the CDR3 is 17 residues. CDR1 LGHNA and CDR2 YSLEER come from the germline V gene. Trimming took 0 bases from V and 4 from J; bases not matched to a gene: 6. CDR3 in amino acids: CASSQDGGTGGRETQYF. In DNA, the CDR3 is TGCGCCAGCAGCCAAGATGGCGGGACAGGGGGCCGAGAGACCCAGTACTTC.

This clone occurred once. The chain combines TRBV7-9 with TRBJ2-1, with 13 bases matching TRBD2. Per the germline V gene, CDR1 is SEHNR and CDR2 is FQNEAQ (reference sequence). Trimming cost V 1 base and J 3 bases; bases outside gene matches: 9. The CDR3 length is 19 residues. CDR3 loop: CASSLVRTSGSDYYNEQFF. CDR3 DNA: TGTGCCAGCAGCTTAGTTCGGACTAGCGGGAGCGACTACTACAATGAGCAGTTCTTC.

The gene calls are TRBV7-2 and TRBJ1-3; no reliable D call. V shed 3 bases and J shed 4 bases, with 4 bases lying between them. Germline assignment: CDR1 SGHTA and CDR2 FQGNSA. This CDR3 spans 12 amino acids. DNA of the CDR3: TGTGCCAGCAGCTTGACAGGAAACACCATATATTTT. Amino acids: CASSLTGNTIYF.

V is TRBV4-1 and J is TRBJ1-4, with 7 bases aligning to TRBD1. The J segment lost 7 bases and the V segment lost 4 bases, leaving 9 bases of the junction unmatched. This CDR3 contains 15 residues. Germline-derived CDR1 and CDR2 are MGHRA and YSYEKL. DNA of the CDR3: TGCGCCAGCAGCCCCTTACAGGGGCTGGCTGAAAAACTGTTTTTT. It encodes CASSPLQGLAEKLFF.

The J gene is TRBJ2-1, the V gene TRBV7-2, with D tentatively TRBD2 (6 bases). The germline V gene encodes CDR1 SGHTA and CDR2 FQGNSA. The CDR3 is 17 amino acids. V was shortened by 1 base and J by 4 bases, with 17 bases between the two germline ends. The CDR3 region is CASSLGRGLFSYNEQFF. The CDR3 nucleotides read TGTGCCAGCAGCTTAGGCCGGGGACTGTTCTCTTACAATGAGCAGTTCTTC.

The J gene is TRBJ2-7, the V gene TRBV6-1, with 10 nucleotides matching TRBD1. With 5 bases clipped from V and 3 bases from J, the junction kept 4 bases outside the gene matches. The CDR3 totals 14 residues. In germline, CDR1 is MNHNS, CDR2 SASEGT. The CDR3 DNA is TGTGCCAGCAGTTCGCGGGACAGGGGCTACGAGCAGTACTTC. Its translation is CASSSRDRGYEQYF.

The CDR3 region is CASSLGQTYEQYF. The CDR3 region has the DNA TGTGCCAGCAGTTTGGGACAAACCTACGAGCAGTACTTC. The chain has TRBV27 and TRBJ2-7; TRBD1 is a possible D gene (6 bases). Trimming left V 3 bases short and J 2 bases short, with 8 bases between. The CDR3 consists of 13 residues. Germline CDR1 and CDR2: MNHEY and SMNVEV (reference sequence).

The chain employs TRBV10-3 and TRBJ1-2; perhaps TRBD1 as D (5 bases). Germline assignment: CDR1 ENHRY and CDR2 SYGVKD. The CDR3 loop spans 12 amino acids. Deletions cut 4 bases from V and 4 bases from J, with 7 bases between. The CDR3, as DNA: TGTGCCATCAGTGGGGGGGGCTATGGCTACACCTTC. Its protein product is CAISGGGYGYTF.

As to this clone: Other nucleotide sequences from this sample produce the same CDR3. The chain is built from TRBV7-6 and TRBJ2-7; TRBD2 aligns across 11 bases. Looked up from germline, CDR1 is SGHVS and CDR2 is FNYEAQ. V lost 1 base to trimming and J lost 4 bases; unmatched junction nucleotides: 6. The CDR3 runs 16 residues. CDR3 nucleotide sequence: TGTGCCAGCAGCTTAGAGGCTAGCGGGGGGTCGTACGAGCAGTACTTC. Translation gives CASSLEASGGSYEQYF. Based on the CDR3 plus reference TRBV7-6 and TRBJ2-7, the full variable domain is GAGVSQSPRYKVTKRGQDVALRCDPISGHVSLYWYRQALGQGPEFLTYFNYEAQQDKSGLPNDRFSAERPEGSISTLTIQRTEQRDSAMYRCASSLEASGGSYEQYFGPGTRLTVT.

By its share, this clone is medium-sized. The genes are TRBV7-9 and TRBJ2-7; TRBD1 matches 7 bases. Germline assignment: CDR1 SEHNR and CDR2 FQNEAQ (reference sequence). The CDR3 has 14 residues. The V and J ends lost 7 bases and 3 bases, in that order; junction bases with no gene match: 9. The CDR3 DNA reads TGTGCCAGCACCTCACAGGGGATTAGCTACGAGCAGTACTTC. It codes for CASTSQGISYEQYF.

This clone was counted a few times. The chain is built from TRBV6-1 and TRBJ1-2; D gene unclear. Germline V gives CDR1 MNHNS, CDR2 SASEGT. V was cut by 1 base and J by 5 bases, with 11 bases left in between. This CDR3 region has 14 residues. CDR3 sequence: CASSEGASPYGYTF. DNA of the CDR3: TGTGCCAGCAGTGAAGGGGCCAGTCCATATGGCTACACCTTC.

The V call is TRBV4-1, the J call TRBJ2-3; D may be TRBD1 or TRBD2 (5 bases each). The CDR3 totals 15 residues. The V gene lost 1 base and the J gene lost 6 bases, with 14 bases spanning the gap. Germline V gene data show CDR1 as MGHRA and CDR2 as YSYEKL. The CDR3 nucleotides read TGCGCCAGCAGCCAAGGGGGCAGGGAGTTGGATACGCAGTATTTT. Protein: CASSQGGRELDTQYF.

This clone appeared a single time. V usage is TRBV29-1 and J usage is TRBJ2-5; TRBD1 aligns across 10 bases. This CDR3 region has 15 residues. Germline CDR1 is SQVTM and CDR2 is ANQGSEA. With 0 bases clipped from V and 4 bases from J, the junction kept 5 bases outside the gene matches. CDR3 sequence: CSVEDLGQGGETQYF. CDR3 DNA: TGCAGCGTTGAAGATCTAGGACAGGGGGGAGAGACCCAGTACTTC.

The V gene is TRBV27, the J gene TRBJ1-6; D remains unclear. The CDR3 consists of 14 residues. Per germline, CDR1 MNHEY and CDR2 SMNVEV (reference sequence). V dropped 5 bases and J dropped 5 bases, with 10 bases sitting between them. The CDR3, as DNA: TGTGCCAGCAGTCTAATACGGGATAATTCACCCCTCCACTTT. Protein: CASSLIRDNSPLHF.

The chain links TRBV19 to TRBJ1-2, with a possible D match to TRBD1 (5 bases). Trimming took off 6 bases at V and 6 bases at J, with 11 bases between the two ends. This CDR3 is 12 amino acids long. Germline V gene lookup returns CDR1 LNHDA and CDR2 SQIVND (reference sequence). The CDR3 is CASRSGPNGYTF. The CDR3 nucleotides read TGTGCCAGTAGATCAGGGCCGAATGGCTACACCTTC.

This sequence joins TRBV7-2 and TRBJ2-3, with D perhaps matching TRBD2 (5 bases). V lost 5 bases and J 2 bases, leaving 11 bases between the germline ends. CDR1 is SGHTA, CDR2 FQGNSA, per germline. This CDR3 has 14 residues. CDR3 residues: CASSLQRSTDTQYF. The CDR3 coding sequence is TGTGCCAGCAGCCTTCAGCGGTCCACAGATACGCAGTATTTT.

The V call is TRBV7-2, the J call TRBJ2-7; no clear D gene. V was cut by 0 bases and J by 2 bases, with 8 bases left in between. This CDR3 has 14 amino acids. Germline V gene lookup returns CDR1 SGHTA and CDR2 FQGNSA. The CDR3 sequence: CASSLAGSTYEQYF. For the CDR3, the DNA is TGTGCCAGCAGCTTAGCGGGTAGTACCTACGAGCAGTACTTC.